The 3 T cell receptor beta chains reported below all come from one sample, sequenced in a study of cytomegalovirus exposure and HLA in healthy donors. A multiplex PCR was run with 60 Vbeta primers and 13 Jbeta primers. Some clones are missing from TCRdb's copy, which holds only in-frame ones; the method was immunoSEQ multiplex PCR. The sample yields some 120,000 clones, roughly 70% seen once. Specimen: PBMCs. These receptors were collected from a man aged 25-45 years in good health and CMV-seronegative.

This clone showed up just a few times. The chain employs TRBV4-2 and TRBJ1-2, with 9 bases identical to TRBD1. Germline V gene data show CDR1 as LGHNA and CDR2 as YNFKEQ. The CDR3 extends over 18 amino acids. V shed 2 bases, J shed 5 bases, and the junction held 15 bases outside the gene matches. The CDR3 DNA reads TGTGCCAGCAGCCAACGACTTGGAAACCGGGACAGGGCTTATGGCTACACCTTC. Protein sequence: CASSQRLGNRDRAYGYTF.

The chain couples TRBV2 to TRBJ1-5; 8 bases align to TRBD1. This CDR3 comprises 16 residues. The germline V gene encodes CDR1 SNHLY and CDR2 FYNNEI. Losses at the gene ends were 4 bases for V and 1 base for J; bases not matched to a gene: 6. CDR3 DNA sequence: TGTGCCAGCAGTGTCAGGGGGCCAACCAGCAATCAGCCCCAGCATTTT. This codes for CASSVRGPTSNQPQHF.

The chain couples TRBV9 to TRBJ2-1, with a tentative D call TRBD1 (7 bases). The CDR3 spans 16 residues. In germline, CDR1 is SGDLS, CDR2 YYNGEE. The V and J ends lost 4 bases and 0 bases respectively, with 14 bases between them. Written as DNA, the CDR3 is TGTGCCAGCAGCCTCAGGGGGGACAGCTCCTACAATGAGCAGTTCTTC. Protein sequence: CASSLRGDSSYNEQFF.